These 3 T cell receptor beta chains were all obtained from the same sample, sequenced in a study of shared clonotypes between healthy human individuals. This table comes from immunoSEQ multiplex PCR, and its TCRdb copy is limited to in-frame clones, with some not included. The sample includes over 850,000 clones, around 78% of them seen just once. The sequencing sample was made of memory CD4+ T cells from PBMCs. Described subset: CD45RA-negative fraction. The source of these receptors is a man aged 18 to 29 in good health. Some clones in this sample may be carry-over from other donors' samples.

This chain joins TRBV6-5 and TRBJ1-1; unclear D gene. With 4 bases removed from V and 1 base from J, the gap between germline ends came to 16 bases. This CDR3 spans 16 amino acids. Germline V gene data show CDR1 as MNHEY and CDR2 as SVGAGI. The CDR3, as DNA: TGTGCCAGCAGTTCCCCGGCAGGACTACAGAACACTGAAGCTTTCTTT. Encoded protein: CASSSPAGLQNTEAFF.

The gene calls are TRBV6-5 and TRBJ2-5; TRBD2 might be the D (5 bases). The CDR3 consists of 14 residues. V was cut by 7 bases and J by 1 base, with 13 bases left in between. From germline, CDR1 is MNHEY and CDR2 SVGAGI. The CDR3 nucleotides read TGTGCCAGCACCCCCCCGGGAATCCAAGAGACCCAGTACTTC. Protein product: CASTPPGIQETQYF.

This chain uses TRBV29-1 with TRBJ2-2; the D is unclear. CDR3 length: 13 residues. Germline assignment: CDR1 SQVTM and CDR2 ANQGSEA. V dropped 0 bases and J dropped 3 bases, with 5 bases sitting between them. The CDR3 spells CSVEDSYTGELFF. The CDR3 nucleotides are TGCAGCGTTGAAGACAGCTACACCGGGGAGCTGTTTTTT.